A selection of T cell receptor beta chains follows, all from one sample in a study of pediatric ulcerative colitis. The repertoire was sequenced with immunoSEQ multiplex PCR; TCRdb's copy has only in-frame clones and lacks some. The sample has about 36,000 clones, less than 80% seen once. Sequenced: gut tissue. Receptor source: a boy aged 5-17 years with moderate ulcerative colitis. Both conserved end residues are part of each CDR3. The D gene is left open where the match is weak. Clone size is not always given. Where it is, it says once, few, many or a class for expanded clones.

size: few
J: TRBJ1-1
V: TRBV5-1
D: .
CDR3: CASSPGGGRVDTEAFF
DNA: TGCGCCAGCAGCCCCGGGGGGGGCCGAGTAGACACTGAAGCTTTCTTT

size: .
J: TRBJ1-1
V: TRBV13
D: .
CDR3: CASSSNGISVNTEAFF
DNA: TGTGCCAGCAGCTCAAACGGGATTTCCGTGAACACTGAAGCTTTCTTT

size: .
J: TRBJ2-1
V: TRBV6-6
D: .
CDR3: CASSYGGGSAYNEQFF
DNA: TGTGCCAGCAGTTACGGGGGCGGGAGCGCCTACAATGAGCAGTTCTTC

size: .
J: TRBJ2-5
V: TRBV10-3
D: .
CDR3: CAISEGWETQYF
DNA: TGTGCCATAAGCGAGGGGTGGGAGACCCAGTACTTC

size: .
J: TRBJ1-1
V: TRBV5-1
D: .
CDR3: CASSALGRRDTEAFF
DNA: TGCGCCAGCAGCGCCCTAGGAAGGCGCGACACTGAAGCTTTCTTT

size: .
J: TRBJ2-7
V: TRBV6-6
D: .
CDR3: CASSPGKNYEQYF
DNA: TGTGCCAGCAGCCCCGGGAAAAATTACGAGCAGTACTTC

size: .
J: TRBJ2-7
V: TRBV30
D: .
CDR3: CAWSLTVGEQYF
DNA: TGTGCCTGGAGTCTGACTGTGGGCGAGCAGTACTTC

size: .
J: TRBJ1-2
V: TRBV28
D: .
CDR3: CASSFPLQGNGYTF
DNA: TGTGCCAGCAGTTTCCCCTTACAGGGAAATGGCTACACCTTC

size: once
J: TRBJ2-5
V: TRBV28
D: TRBD1
CDR3: CASSLPRDRGESPAETQYF
DNA: TGTGCCAGCAGTTTACCAAGGGACAGGGGCGAGAGCCCCGCGGAGACCCAGTACTTC

size: .
J: TRBJ2-1
V: TRBV13
D: .
CDR3: CASRARAYNEQFF
DNA: TGTGCCAGCAGAGCTAGGGCCTACAATGAGCAGTTCTTC

size: .
J: TRBJ1-1
V: TRBV11-3
D: .
CDR3: CASSLQVENTEAFF
DNA: TGTGCCAGCAGCTTACAAGTAGAGAACACTGAAGCTTTCTTT

size: .
J: TRBJ1-5
V: TRBV19
D: TRBD1
CDR3: CASSHSPGGGNQPQHF
DNA: TGTGCCAGTAGTCACTCGCCAGGGGGCGGCAATCAGCCCCAGCATTTT

size: .
J: TRBJ1-1
V: TRBV29-1
D: TRBD1
CDR3: CSVYRGSFTEAFF
DNA: TGCAGCGTTTACAGGGGCTCGTTCACTGAAGCTTTCTTT

size: .
J: TRBJ2-7
V: TRBV29-1
D: .
CDR3: CSVDGGTYEQYF
DNA: TGCAGCGTTGACGGCGGCACCTACGAGCAGTACTTC

size: .
J: TRBJ1-2
V: TRBV9
D: .
CDR3: CASSVDGPVGYTF
DNA: TGTGCCAGCAGCGTAGACGGGCCGGTTGGCTACACCTTC

size: few
J: TRBJ2-7
V: TRBV6-6
D: TRBD2
CDR3: CASSYSLAGGGEQYF
DNA: TGTGCCAGCAGTTACTCTCTAGCGGGAGGGGGCGAGCAGTACTTC

size: once
J: TRBJ2-5
V: TRBV5-4
D: .
CDR3: CASSPPYQGPLETQYF
DNA: TGTGCCAGCAGCCCGCCCTACCAGGGCCCATTAGAGACCCAGTACTTC

size: .
J: TRBJ2-1
V: TRBV28
D: .
CDR3: CASRAWYSSYNEQFF
DNA: TGTGCCAGCAGGGCGTGGTACTCATCCTACAATGAGCAGTTCTTC

size: .
J: TRBJ1-1
V: TRBV6-6
D: .
CDR3: CASSYEGGNTEAFF
DNA: TGTGCCAGCAGTTACGAAGGCGGAAACACTGAAGCTTTCTTT

size: .
J: TRBJ1-1
V: TRBV28
D: .
CDR3: CASSLSSYNTEAFF
DNA: TGTGCCAGCAGTTTATCCTCCTATAACACTGAAGCTTTCTTT

size: few
J: TRBJ2-7
V: TRBV28
D: TRBD1
CDR3: CASSLLAGGRNRYEQYF
DNA: TGTGCCAGCAGTCTCCTGGCAGGGGGCAGGAATCGGTACGAGCAGTACTTC

size: .
J: TRBJ2-3
V: TRBV6-5
D: .
CDR3: CASSYSRGTDTQYF
DNA: TGTGCCAGCAGTTACTCACGGGGCACAGATACGCAGTATTTT

size: few
J: TRBJ2-3
V: TRBV7-6
D: .
CDR3: CASSLGPGTDTQYF
DNA: TGTGCCAGCAGCTTAGGCCCAGGGACAGATACGCAGTATTTT

size: .
J: TRBJ2-3
V: TRBV6-1
D: .
CDR3: CASRALNTDTQYF
DNA: TGTGCCAGCAGGGCCTTAAACACAGATACGCAGTATTTT

size: .
J: TRBJ2-5
V: TRBV5-1
D: TRBD1
CDR3: CASSLTSTGAQETQYF
DNA: TGCGCCAGCAGCTTGACCTCTACAGGGGCCCAAGAGACCCAGTACTTC

size: few
J: TRBJ2-5
V: TRBV19
D: .
CDR3: CASRAANQETQYF
DNA: TGTGCCAGTAGGGCGGCGAACCAAGAGACCCAGTACTTC

size: .
J: TRBJ2-6
V: TRBV28
D: .
CDR3: CASSFPRTARGANVLTF
DNA: TGTGCCAGCAGTTTTCCCCGCACCGCTCGTGGGGCCAACGTCCTGACTTTC

size: .
J: TRBJ2-1
V: TRBV27
D: TRBD2
CDR3: CASSNGLAEWEQFF
DNA: TGTGCCAGCAGTAACGGACTAGCGGAATGGGAGCAGTTCTTC

size: .
J: TRBJ2-5
V: TRBV7-9
D: TRBD1
CDR3: CASSQGQGALSRRETQYF
DNA: TGTGCCAGCAGCCAGGGACAGGGGGCGCTGAGTCGTCGGGAGACCCAGTACTTC

size: .
J: TRBJ1-1
V: TRBV10-3
D: TRBD1
CDR3: CAISYKTGGKNTEAFF
DNA: TGTGCCATCAGTTATAAAACAGGGGGAAAGAACACTGAAGCTTTCTTT

size: few
J: TRBJ2-5
V: TRBV11-3
D: TRBD2
CDR3: CASSLNLAGVETQYF
DNA: TGTGCCAGCAGCTTGAACCTAGCGGGAGTGGAGACCCAGTACTTC

size: medium-sized
J: TRBJ1-5
V: TRBV6-1
D: .
CDR3: CASSRDGYQPQHF
DNA: TGTGCCAGCAGTCGGGACGGCTATCAGCCCCAGCATTTT

size: .
J: TRBJ1-2
V: TRBV19
D: .
CDR3: CASSIAPPAADYGYTF
DNA: TGTGCCAGTAGTATAGCCCCTCCCGCAGCCGACTATGGCTACACCTTC

size: .
J: TRBJ2-7
V: TRBV10-3
D: .
CDR3: CAISERAVTYEQYF
DNA: TGTGCCATCAGTGAGAGGGCGGTCACCTACGAGCAGTACTTC

size: .
J: TRBJ1-2
V: TRBV6-6
D: .
CDR3: CASSYSANNYGYTF
DNA: TGTGCCAGCAGTTACTCAGCTAATAACTATGGCTACACCTTC

size: .
J: TRBJ2-2
V: TRBV5-6
D: .
CDR3: CASSFWHSTGELFF
DNA: TGTGCCAGCAGCTTTTGGCACAGCACCGGGGAGCTGTTTTTT

size: .
J: TRBJ2-7
V: TRBV5-1
D: TRBD1
CDR3: CASSLDGQGIFEQYF
DNA: TGCGCCAGCAGCTTGGATGGACAGGGGATCTTCGAGCAGTACTTC

size: once
J: TRBJ1-2
V: TRBV28
D: TRBD1
CDR3: CASSPTGGGYTF
DNA: TGTGCCAGCAGTCCTACAGGGGGTGGCTACACCTTC

size: .
J: TRBJ1-5
V: TRBV5-8
D: .
CDR3: CASSPRGSNQPQHF
DNA: TGTGCCAGCAGCCCCAGGGGTAGCAATCAGCCCCAGCATTTT

size: .
J: TRBJ2-1
V: TRBV2
D: TRBD2
CDR3: CASSDLTSGNNEQFF
DNA: TGTGCCAGCAGTGATTTGACTAGCGGTAACAATGAGCAGTTCTTC

size: .
J: TRBJ2-7
V: TRBV5-5
D: .
CDR3: CASSSPFRGYEQYF
DNA: TGTGCCAGCAGCTCGCCGTTCCGGGGCTACGAGCAGTACTTC

size: few
J: TRBJ1-1
V: TRBV6-5
D: TRBD1
CDR3: CASSYGAGGFNTGAFF
DNA: TGTGCCAGCAGTTATGGAGCAGGGGGATTCAACACGGGGGCTTTCTTT

size: .
J: TRBJ2-3
V: TRBV10-3
D: TRBD1
CDR3: CAITDRGRDTQYF
DNA: TGTGCCATCACAGACAGGGGGAGGGATACGCAGTATTTT

size: .
J: TRBJ2-1
V: TRBV28
D: TRBD2
CDR3: CASGELAGPDNEQFF
DNA: TGTGCCAGCGGAGAATTAGCGGGACCCGACAATGAGCAGTTCTTC

size: .
J: TRBJ1-2
V: TRBV5-4
D: .
CDR3: CASSFLDRRGGYTF
DNA: TGTGCCAGCAGCTTCCTAGACAGGAGAGGCGGCTACACCTTC